This T cell receptor beta chain was recorded in a study of cytomegalovirus exposure and HLA in healthy donors. Assay: immunoSEQ multiplex PCR; the TCRdb copy retains only in-frame clones and omits some. Of 80,000 or so clones listed, over 85% are singletons. In germline, CDR1 is SGHVS, CDR2 FQNEAQ. The V end lost 1 base, the J end lost 1 base, and 10 bases lay between the germline ends. This CDR3 spans 16 amino acids. The V gene is TRBV7-8, the J gene TRBJ2-2; weak D call: TRBD2 (5 bases). The TCR originated in a woman younger than 30 in good health and CMV-seronegative. The sequenced material came from PBMCs. The chain's CDR3 is CASSLGPSWNTGELFF. In DNA, the CDR3 is TGTGCCAGCAGCTTAGGGCCTAGCTGGAACACCGGGGAGCTGTTTTTT.